The entry that follows covers one T cell receptor (beta chain) sequence. This sample stems from a study of blood T cell repertoires in COVID-19. Study in general: Acute and convalescent COVID-19 specimens originated in the United States, Italy and Spain.

The CDR3 is 13 residues long. Trimming cost V 7 bases and J 4 bases; bases outside gene matches: 3. Per germline, CDR1 MNHEY and CDR2 SVGAGI. Clones were sequenced by immunoSEQ multiplex PCR, and TCRdb holds only the in-frame ones, with some missing. Among about 78,000 clones listed, around four fifths were seen once. The sequenced sample consisted of peripheral blood. This TCR came from a human donor in a cohort sampled during active COVID-19. The chain links TRBV6-5 to TRBJ2-7; TRBD2 aligns across 11 bases. The CDR3 DNA is TGTGCCAGCATAGCGGGGGGGCGTTACGAGCAGTACTTC. Protein product: CASIAGGRYEQYF.